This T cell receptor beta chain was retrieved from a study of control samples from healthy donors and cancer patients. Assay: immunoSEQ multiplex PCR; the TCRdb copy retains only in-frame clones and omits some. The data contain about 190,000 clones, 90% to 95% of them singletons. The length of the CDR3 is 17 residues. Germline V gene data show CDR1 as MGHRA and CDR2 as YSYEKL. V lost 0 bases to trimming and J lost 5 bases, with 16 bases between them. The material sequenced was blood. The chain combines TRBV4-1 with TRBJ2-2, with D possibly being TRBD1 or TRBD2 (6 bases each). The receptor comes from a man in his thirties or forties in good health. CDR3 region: CASSQDPPGGPTGELFF. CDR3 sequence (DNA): TGCGCCAGCAGCCAAGACCCCCCTGGGGGGCCAACCGGGGAGCTGTTTTTT.